The 16 T cell receptor beta chains below come from one sample, sequenced in a study of identical twins (dated by TCRdb to 2016 to 2017). The receptor library was made with 5' RACE. The data were produced on an Illumina HiSeq 2000. TCRdb ran its own pipeline on the public reads, namely fastp trimming at Q25 and MiXCR clone calling, and kept in-frame beta chains. CDR3 protein sequences are deduplicated, and each keeps its most common genes and DNA. Counted in this sample were some 600,000 distinct CDR3 sequences; roughly 7.2% of them appeared once. The ten largest clonotypes hold roughly 1.5% of the sample. The data also belong to a second study, concerning yellow fever vaccine responses in identical twins.

The sample was PBMCs. Receptor source: a woman between 18 and 29 years old in good health.

This clonotype was observed a handful of times. V is TRBV6-1 and J is TRBJ2-7; D is unresolved. This CDR3 comprises 13 residues. Germline-derived CDR1 and CDR2 are MNHNS and SASEGT. V lost 6 bases to trimming and J lost 0 bases, with 9 bases between them. The DNA for the CDR3 is TGTGCCAGCAGCCCCGTGGGCTCCTACGAGCAGTACGTC. Its protein is CASSPVGSYEQYV.

There are many counts of this clonotype. The V and J genes are TRBV10-3 and TRBJ1-5, with D unresolved. Trimming stripped 4 bases from V and 1 base from J, with 8 bases between. Germline assignment: CDR1 ENHRY and CDR2 SYGVKD. The CDR3 is made up of 14 amino acids. The CDR3 DNA reads TGTGCCATCAGTGGTGGGGAGAGCAATCAGCCCCAGCATTTT. Translated: CAISGGESNQPQHF.

This clonotype was picked up a small number of times. This sequence joins TRBV4-1 and TRBJ2-7; possibly TRBD1 or TRBD2 for D (5 bases each). The germline CDR1 and CDR2 sequences are MGHRA and YSYEKL. V dropped 8 bases and J dropped 2 bases, with 10 bases sitting between them. CDR3 length: 12 amino acids. CDR3 bases: TGCGCCAGCGGGGGAGATACCTACGAGCAGTACTTC. Residues: CASGGDTYEQYF.

This clonotype has just a few counts. V and J are TRBV9 and TRBJ1-5; 7 nucleotides line up with TRBD1. The junction had 9 bases not matched to a gene; V was cut back by 3 bases and J by 6 bases. Looked up from germline, CDR1 is SGDLS and CDR2 is YYNGEE. The CDR3 covers 15 residues. CDR3 sequence reads: CASSAGTEDFQPQHF. In nucleotides, the CDR3 is TGTGCCAGCAGCGCCGGGACAGAGGATTTTCAGCCCCAGCATTTT.

This clonotype was counted only a few times. This chain uses TRBV15 with TRBJ2-1, with TRBD1 matching over 7 bases. The CDR3 loop spans 13 amino acids. The V and J ends lost 5 bases and 5 bases, in that order; junction bases with no gene match: 3. In germline, CDR1 is LNHNV, CDR2 YYDKDF (reference sequence). CDR3 protein: CATSPGQDNEQFF. CDR3 nucleotide sequence: TGTGCCACCAGCCCCGGACAGGACAATGAGCAGTTCTTC. The variable domain in full, with the rest retrieved from reference TRBV15 and TRBJ2-1, is DAMVIQNPRYQVTQFGKPVTLSCSQTLNHNVMYWYQQKSSQAPKLLFHYYDKDFNNEADTPDNFQSRRPNTSFCFLDIRSPGLGDTAMYLCATSPGQDNEQFFGPGTRLTVL.

In its sample, this clonotype was seen a few times. The genes are TRBV20-1 and TRBJ2-7, with a possible D match to TRBD2 (5 bases). CDR1 is DFQATT and CDR2 is SNEGSKA in the germline V gene (reference sequence). The V end lost 1 base, the J end lost 7 bases, and 20 bases lay between the germline ends. The CDR3 runs to 15 residues. CDR3 in amino acids: CSARAVGLPAWEQYF. The CDR3 DNA reads as TGCAGTGCTAGAGCGGTCGGACTCCCCGCCTGGGAGCAGTACTTC.

There are a few counts of this clonotype. The V call is TRBV5-6, the J call TRBJ1-4; 7 positions match TRBD1. The CDR3 is 14 amino acids. Unmatched junction bases numbered 4, after V lost 2 bases and J lost 6 bases. CDR1 and CDR2 (germline): SGHDT, YYEEEE. CDR3 residues: CASSLQGLDEKLFF. The DNA of the CDR3 is TGTGCCAGCAGCTTACAGGGGCTGGATGAAAAACTGTTTTTT.

There are a few counts of this clonotype. J is TRBJ1-2 and V is TRBV12-3 or TRBV12-4; D ambiguous. This CDR3 spans 14 amino acids. V lost 5 bases, J lost 8 bases, and 18 bases lay in between. The CDR3 is CASSHREVSWGYTF. Written as DNA, the CDR3 is TGTGCCAGCAGTCACCGGGAAGTGAGCTGGGGCTACACCTTC.

This clonotype has at least ten counts. The rearrangement joins TRBV12-3 or TRBV12-4 to TRBJ2-1; weak D call: TRBD2 (7 bases). The CDR3 spans 16 residues. V lost 6 bases and J 7 bases, leaving 22 bases between the germline ends. The CDR3 DNA reads TGTGCCAGCAGGCCAACGGGGGGCCCTGATCGAAATGAGCAGTTCTTC. The encoded protein is CASRPTGGPDRNEQFF.

This clonotype was found a few times. The V and J genes are TRBV2 and TRBJ1-1; 7 positions match TRBD1. The CDR3 is made up of 14 amino acids. Germline V gene data show CDR1 as SNHLY and CDR2 as FYNNEI. V was pared by 4 bases and J by 4 bases, with 6 bases of the junction left unmatched. The CDR3 spells CASSGQGLRTEAFF. CDR3 bases: TGTGCCAGCAGTGGACAGGGACTACGCACTGAAGCTTTCTTT.

In its sample, this clonotype was seen a few times. V is TRBV6-1 and J is TRBJ2-3; D not certain. V gave up 8 bases and J gave up 2 bases, with 11 bases separating them. Germline V gene data show CDR1 as MNHNS and CDR2 as SASEGT. CDR3 length: 13 amino acids. Here the CDR3 DNA reads TGTGCCAGCCAAAAGCCCCCCACAGATACGCAGTATTTT. Translated, it gives CASQKPPTDTQYF.

The gene calls are TRBV10-3 and TRBJ1-2, with TRBD1 matching over 8 bases. The V and J ends lost 5 bases and 4 bases, in that order; junction bases with no gene match: 12. CDR1 and CDR2 from the germline V gene are ENHRY and SYGVKD. This CDR3 comprises 16 residues. This chain's CDR3 is CAISNGLGQEGYGYTF. The CDR3 nucleotides read TGTGCCATCAGTAATGGACTGGGACAGGAAGGCTATGGCTACACCTTC.

This clonotype was detected ten times or more. CDR3 in amino acids: CSAGRSGFHEQFF. Written as DNA, the CDR3 is TGCAGTGCCGGACGGTCGGGGTTTCATGAGCAGTTCTTC. The rearrangement uses TRBV20-1 and TRBJ2-1, with D tentatively TRBD2 (5 bases). The CDR3 covers 13 residues. V lost 6 bases, J lost 8 bases, and 17 bases lay in between. Per germline, CDR1 DFQATT and CDR2 SNEGSKA (reference sequence).

This clonotype was detected many times. The genes are TRBV2 and TRBJ2-4; TRBD2 is a possible D gene (6 bases). The V gene's germline CDR1 is SNHLY and CDR2 FYNNEI. V lost 6 bases to trimming and J lost 0 bases, with 18 bases between them. This CDR3 comprises 17 residues. As DNA, the CDR3 is TGTGCCAGCAGCGCCGTGGGAGGACTTCTAGCCAAAAACATTCAGTACTTC. It is translated as CASSAVGGLLAKNIQYF. The full variable domain, in which reference TRBV2 and TRBJ2-4 provide the parts outside the CDR3, is EPEVTQTPSHQVTQMGQEVILRCVPISNHLYFYWYRQILGQKVEFLVSFYNNEISEKSEIFDDQFSVERPDGSNFTLKIRSTKLEDSAMYFCASSAVGGLLAKNIQYFGAGTRLSVL.

This clonotype has a handful of counts. This chain joins TRBV24-1 and TRBJ2-3, with D hard to call. The germline gives CDR1 KGHDR, CDR2 SFDVKD. The CDR3 has 12 residues. Deletions cut 2 bases from V and 6 bases from J, with 5 bases between. CDR3 sequence (DNA): TGTGCCACCAGTGATTATAGGGATACGCAGTATTTT. This codes for CATSDYRDTQYF.

This clonotype was counted only a few times. The chain combines TRBV5-1 with TRBJ2-2; D tentatively reads TRBD1 or TRBD2 (5 bases each). CDR3 length: 15 amino acids. Germline lookup yields CDR1 SGHRS and CDR2 YFSETQ. Trimming shortened V by 4 bases and J by 4 bases, and 14 bases separated the two germline ends. DNA of the CDR3: TGCGCCAGCAGCCCCCGGGACGGAATCACCGGGGAGCTGTTTTTT. As protein: CASSPRDGITGELFF.